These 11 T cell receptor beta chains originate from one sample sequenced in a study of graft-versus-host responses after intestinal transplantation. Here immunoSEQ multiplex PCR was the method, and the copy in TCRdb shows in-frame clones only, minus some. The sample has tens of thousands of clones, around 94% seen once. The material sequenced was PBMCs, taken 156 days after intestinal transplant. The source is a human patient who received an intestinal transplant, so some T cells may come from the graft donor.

The CDR3 bases are TGTGCCAGCAGCCTCGCTACGGCCTACAATGAGCAGTTCTTC. This encodes CASSLATAYNEQFF. V gene TRBV5-4 combines with J gene TRBJ2-1; D is undetermined. V was pared by 4 bases and J by 2 bases, with 10 bases between. From germline, CDR1 is SGHNT and CDR2 YYREEE (reference sequence). The CDR3 is 14 amino acids.

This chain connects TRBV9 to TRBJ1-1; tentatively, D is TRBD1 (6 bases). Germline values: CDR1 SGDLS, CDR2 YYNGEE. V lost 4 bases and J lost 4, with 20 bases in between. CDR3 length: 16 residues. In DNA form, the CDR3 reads TGTGCCAGCAGCAAAGGAGGGGGAGGGTATGGCACTGAAGCTTTCTTT. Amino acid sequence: CASSKGGGGYGTEAFF.

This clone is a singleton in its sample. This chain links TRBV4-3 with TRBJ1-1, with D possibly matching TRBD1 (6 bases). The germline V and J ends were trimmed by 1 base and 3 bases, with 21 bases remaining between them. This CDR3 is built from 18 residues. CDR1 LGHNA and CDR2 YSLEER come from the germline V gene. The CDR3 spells CASSQAWGQGLMDTEAFF. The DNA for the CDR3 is TGCGCCAGCAGCCAAGCTTGGGGACAAGGTTTAATGGACACTGAAGCTTTCTTT.

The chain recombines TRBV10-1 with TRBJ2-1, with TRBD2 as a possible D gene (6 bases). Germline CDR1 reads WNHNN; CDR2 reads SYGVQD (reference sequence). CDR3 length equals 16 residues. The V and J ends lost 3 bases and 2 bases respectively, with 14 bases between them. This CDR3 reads CASSDRRDSPYNEQFF. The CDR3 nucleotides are TGCGCCAGCAGTGACCGCCGGGACTCCCCCTACAATGAGCAGTTCTTC.

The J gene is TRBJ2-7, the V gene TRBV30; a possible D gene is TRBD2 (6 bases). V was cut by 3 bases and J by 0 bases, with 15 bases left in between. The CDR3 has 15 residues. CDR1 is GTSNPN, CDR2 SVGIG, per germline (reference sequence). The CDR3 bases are TGTGCCTGGAGCAAGGGACTCATAGGCTCCTACGAGCAGTACTTC. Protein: CAWSKGLIGSYEQYF. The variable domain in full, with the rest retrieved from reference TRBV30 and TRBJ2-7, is SQTIHQWPATLVQPVGSPLSLECTVEGTSNPNLYWYRQAAGRGLQLLFYSVGIGQISSEVPQNLSASRPQDRQFILSSKKLLLSDSGFYLCAWSKGLIGSYEQYFGPGTRLTVT.

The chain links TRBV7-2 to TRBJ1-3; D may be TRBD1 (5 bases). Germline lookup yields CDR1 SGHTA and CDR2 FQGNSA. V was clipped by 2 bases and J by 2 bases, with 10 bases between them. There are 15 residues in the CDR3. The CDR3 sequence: CASSLTGGAGNTIYF. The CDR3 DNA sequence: TGTGCCAGCAGCTTAACGGGGGGGGCTGGAAACACCATATATTTT.

CDR3 in amino acids: CASNPLNGTGLGLPGNTIYF. DNA for the CDR3: TGTGCCAGCAATCCCCTCAACGGGACAGGGCTCGGGTTACCAGGAAACACCATATATTTT. This chain uses TRBV28 with TRBJ1-3; 9 nucleotides align to TRBD1. Germline V CDR1 and CDR2: MDHEN, SYDVKM. There are 20 residues in the CDR3. J gave up 4 bases and V 7 bases, and 23 bases lay outside the gene matches.

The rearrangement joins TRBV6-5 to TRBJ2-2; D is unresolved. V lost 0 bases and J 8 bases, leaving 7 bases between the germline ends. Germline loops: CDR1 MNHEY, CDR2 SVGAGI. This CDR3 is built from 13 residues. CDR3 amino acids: CASSYSPWGELFF. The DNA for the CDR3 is TGTGCCAGCAGTTACTCACCTTGGGGGGAGCTGTTTTTT.

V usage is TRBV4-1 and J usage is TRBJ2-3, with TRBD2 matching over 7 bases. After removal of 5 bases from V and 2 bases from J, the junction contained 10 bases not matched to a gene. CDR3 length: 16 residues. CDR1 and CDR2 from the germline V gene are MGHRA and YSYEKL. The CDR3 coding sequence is TGCGCCAGCAGCTCGGGGGAGGGGCGGATCACAGATACGCAGTATTTT. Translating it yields CASSSGEGRITDTQYF.

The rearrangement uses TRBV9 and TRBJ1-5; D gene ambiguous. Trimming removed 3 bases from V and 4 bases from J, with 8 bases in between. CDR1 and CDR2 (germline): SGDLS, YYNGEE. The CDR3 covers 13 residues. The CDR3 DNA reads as TGTGCCAGCAGCGGTGGAGAAAATCAGCCCCAGCATTTT. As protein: CASSGGENQPQHF.

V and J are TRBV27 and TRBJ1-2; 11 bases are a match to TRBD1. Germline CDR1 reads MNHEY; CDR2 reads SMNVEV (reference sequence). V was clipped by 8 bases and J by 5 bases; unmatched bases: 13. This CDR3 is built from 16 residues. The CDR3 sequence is CASSPLAGQGAYGYTF. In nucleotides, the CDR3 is TGTGCCAGCTCCCCCCTCGCCGGACAGGGGGCTTATGGCTACACCTTC.